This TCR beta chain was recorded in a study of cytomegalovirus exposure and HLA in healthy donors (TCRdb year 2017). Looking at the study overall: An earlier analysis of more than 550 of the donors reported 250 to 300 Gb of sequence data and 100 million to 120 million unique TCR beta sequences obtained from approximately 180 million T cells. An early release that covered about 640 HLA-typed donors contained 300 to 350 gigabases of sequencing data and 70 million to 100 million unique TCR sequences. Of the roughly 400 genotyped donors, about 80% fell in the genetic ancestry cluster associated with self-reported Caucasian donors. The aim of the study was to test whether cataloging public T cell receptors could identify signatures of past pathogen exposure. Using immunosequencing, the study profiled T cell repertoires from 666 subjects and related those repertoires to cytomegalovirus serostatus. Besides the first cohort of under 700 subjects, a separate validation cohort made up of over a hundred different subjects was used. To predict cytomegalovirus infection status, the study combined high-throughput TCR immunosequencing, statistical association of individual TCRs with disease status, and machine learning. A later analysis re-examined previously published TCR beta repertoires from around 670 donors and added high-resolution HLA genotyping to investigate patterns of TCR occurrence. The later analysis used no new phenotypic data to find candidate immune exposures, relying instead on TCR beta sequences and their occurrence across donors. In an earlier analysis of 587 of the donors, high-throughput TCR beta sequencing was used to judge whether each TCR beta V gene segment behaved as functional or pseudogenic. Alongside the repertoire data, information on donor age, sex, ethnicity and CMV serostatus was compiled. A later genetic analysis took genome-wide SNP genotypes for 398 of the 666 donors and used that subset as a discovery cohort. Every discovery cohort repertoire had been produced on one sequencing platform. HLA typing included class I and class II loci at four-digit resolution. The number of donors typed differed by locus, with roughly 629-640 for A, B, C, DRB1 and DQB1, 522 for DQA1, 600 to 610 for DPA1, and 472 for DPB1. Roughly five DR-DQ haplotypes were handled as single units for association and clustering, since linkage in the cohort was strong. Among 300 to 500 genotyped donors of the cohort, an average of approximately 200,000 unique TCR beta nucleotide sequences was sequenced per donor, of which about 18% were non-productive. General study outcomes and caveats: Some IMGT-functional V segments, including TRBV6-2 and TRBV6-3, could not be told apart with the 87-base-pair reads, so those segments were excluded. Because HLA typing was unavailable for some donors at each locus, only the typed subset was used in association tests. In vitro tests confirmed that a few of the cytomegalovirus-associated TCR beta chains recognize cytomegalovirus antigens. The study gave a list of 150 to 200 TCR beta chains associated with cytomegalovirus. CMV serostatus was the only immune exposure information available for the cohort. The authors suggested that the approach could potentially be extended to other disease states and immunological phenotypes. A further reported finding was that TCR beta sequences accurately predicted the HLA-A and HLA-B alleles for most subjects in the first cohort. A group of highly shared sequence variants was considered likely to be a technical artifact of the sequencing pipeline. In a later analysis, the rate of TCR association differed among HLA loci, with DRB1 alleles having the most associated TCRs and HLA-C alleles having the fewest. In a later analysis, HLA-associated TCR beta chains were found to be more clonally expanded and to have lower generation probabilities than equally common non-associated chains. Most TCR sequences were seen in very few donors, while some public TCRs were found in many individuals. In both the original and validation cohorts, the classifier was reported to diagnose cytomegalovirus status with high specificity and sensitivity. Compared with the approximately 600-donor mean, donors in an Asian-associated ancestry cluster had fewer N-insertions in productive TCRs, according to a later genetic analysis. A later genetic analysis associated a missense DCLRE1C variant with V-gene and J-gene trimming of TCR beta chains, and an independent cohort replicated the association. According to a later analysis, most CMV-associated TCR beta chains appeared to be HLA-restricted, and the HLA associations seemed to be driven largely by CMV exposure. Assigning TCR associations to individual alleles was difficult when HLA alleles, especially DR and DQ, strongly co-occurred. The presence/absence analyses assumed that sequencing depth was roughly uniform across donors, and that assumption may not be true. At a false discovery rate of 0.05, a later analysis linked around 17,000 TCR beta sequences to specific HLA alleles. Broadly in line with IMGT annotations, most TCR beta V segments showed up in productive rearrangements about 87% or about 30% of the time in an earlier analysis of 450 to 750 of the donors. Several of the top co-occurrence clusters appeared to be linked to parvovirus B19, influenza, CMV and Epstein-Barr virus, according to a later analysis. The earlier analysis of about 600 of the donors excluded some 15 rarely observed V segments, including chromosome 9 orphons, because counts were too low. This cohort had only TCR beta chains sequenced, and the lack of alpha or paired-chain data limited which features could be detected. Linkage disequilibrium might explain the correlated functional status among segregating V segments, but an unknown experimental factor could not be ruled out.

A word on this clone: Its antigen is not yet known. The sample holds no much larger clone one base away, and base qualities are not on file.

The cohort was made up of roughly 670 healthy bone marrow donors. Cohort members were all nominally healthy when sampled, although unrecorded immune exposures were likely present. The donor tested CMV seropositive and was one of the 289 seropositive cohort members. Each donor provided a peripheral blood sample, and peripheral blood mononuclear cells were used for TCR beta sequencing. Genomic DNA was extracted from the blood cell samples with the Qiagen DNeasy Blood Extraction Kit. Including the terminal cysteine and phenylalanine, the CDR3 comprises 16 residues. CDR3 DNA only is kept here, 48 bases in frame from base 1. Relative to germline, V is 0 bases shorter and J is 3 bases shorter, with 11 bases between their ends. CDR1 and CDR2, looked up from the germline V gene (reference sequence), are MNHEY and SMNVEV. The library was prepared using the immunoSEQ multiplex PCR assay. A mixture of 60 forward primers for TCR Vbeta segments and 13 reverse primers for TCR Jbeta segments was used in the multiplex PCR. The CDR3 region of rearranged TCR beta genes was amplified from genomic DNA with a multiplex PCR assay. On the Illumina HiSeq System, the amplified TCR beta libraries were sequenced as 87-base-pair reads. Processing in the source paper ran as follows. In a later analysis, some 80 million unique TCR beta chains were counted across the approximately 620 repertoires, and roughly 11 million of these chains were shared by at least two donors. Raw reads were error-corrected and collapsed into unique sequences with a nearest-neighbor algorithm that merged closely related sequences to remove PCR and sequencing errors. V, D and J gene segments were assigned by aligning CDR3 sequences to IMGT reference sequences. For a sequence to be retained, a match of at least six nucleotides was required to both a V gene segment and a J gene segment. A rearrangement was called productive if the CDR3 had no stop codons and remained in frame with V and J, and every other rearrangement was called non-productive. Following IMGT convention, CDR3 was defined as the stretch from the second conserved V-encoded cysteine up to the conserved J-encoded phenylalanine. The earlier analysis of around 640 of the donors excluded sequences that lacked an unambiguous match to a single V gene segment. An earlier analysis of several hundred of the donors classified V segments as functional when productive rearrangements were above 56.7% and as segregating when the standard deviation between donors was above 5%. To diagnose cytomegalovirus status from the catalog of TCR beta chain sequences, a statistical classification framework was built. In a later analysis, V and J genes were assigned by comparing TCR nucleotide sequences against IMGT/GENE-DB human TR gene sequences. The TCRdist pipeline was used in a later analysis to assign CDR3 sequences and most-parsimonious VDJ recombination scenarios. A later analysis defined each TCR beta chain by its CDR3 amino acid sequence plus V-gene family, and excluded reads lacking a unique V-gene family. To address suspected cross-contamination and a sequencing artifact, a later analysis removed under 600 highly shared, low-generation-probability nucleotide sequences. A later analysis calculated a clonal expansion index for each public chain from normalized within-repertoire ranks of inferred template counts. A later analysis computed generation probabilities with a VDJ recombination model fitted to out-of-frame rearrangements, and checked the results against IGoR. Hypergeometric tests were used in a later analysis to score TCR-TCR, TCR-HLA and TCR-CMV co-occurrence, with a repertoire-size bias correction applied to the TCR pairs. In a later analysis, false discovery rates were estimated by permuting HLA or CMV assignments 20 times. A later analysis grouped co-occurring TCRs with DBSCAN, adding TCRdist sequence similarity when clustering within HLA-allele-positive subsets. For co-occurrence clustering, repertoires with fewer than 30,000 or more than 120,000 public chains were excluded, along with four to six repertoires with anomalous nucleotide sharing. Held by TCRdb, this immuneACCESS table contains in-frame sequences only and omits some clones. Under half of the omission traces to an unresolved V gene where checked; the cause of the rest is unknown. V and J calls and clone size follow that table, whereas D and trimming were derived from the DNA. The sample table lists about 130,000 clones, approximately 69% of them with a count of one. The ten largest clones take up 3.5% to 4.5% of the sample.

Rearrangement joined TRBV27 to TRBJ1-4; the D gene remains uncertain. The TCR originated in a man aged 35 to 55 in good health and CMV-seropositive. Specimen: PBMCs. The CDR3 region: CASSLSGTVSNEKLFF. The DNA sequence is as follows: TGTGCCAGCAGTTTATCTGGCACAGTTTCTAATGAAAAACTGTTTTTT.